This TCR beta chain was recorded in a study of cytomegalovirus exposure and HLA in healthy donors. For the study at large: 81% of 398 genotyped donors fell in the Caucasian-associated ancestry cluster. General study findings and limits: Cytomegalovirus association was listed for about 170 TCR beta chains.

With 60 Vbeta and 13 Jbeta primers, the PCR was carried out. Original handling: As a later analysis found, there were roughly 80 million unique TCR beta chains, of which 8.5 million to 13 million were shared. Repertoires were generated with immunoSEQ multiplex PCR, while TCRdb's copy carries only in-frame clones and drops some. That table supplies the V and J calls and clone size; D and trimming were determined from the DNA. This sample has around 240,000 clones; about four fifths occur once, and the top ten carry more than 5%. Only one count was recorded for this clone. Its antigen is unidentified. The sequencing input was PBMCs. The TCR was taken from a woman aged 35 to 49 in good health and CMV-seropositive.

The chain's CDR3 is CAISESIIPPGGVIGYTF. The CDR3 DNA is TGTGCCATCAGTGAGTCGATAATCCCCCCAGGGGGCGTGATTGGCTACACCTTC. The chain carries TRBV10-3 and TRBJ1-2, with TRBD1 matching 8 bases. The CDR3 length is 18 residues. CDR1 and CDR2 from the germline V gene are ENHRY and SYGVKD. Trimming removed 0 bases from V and 7 bases from J; junction bases left unmatched: 16.